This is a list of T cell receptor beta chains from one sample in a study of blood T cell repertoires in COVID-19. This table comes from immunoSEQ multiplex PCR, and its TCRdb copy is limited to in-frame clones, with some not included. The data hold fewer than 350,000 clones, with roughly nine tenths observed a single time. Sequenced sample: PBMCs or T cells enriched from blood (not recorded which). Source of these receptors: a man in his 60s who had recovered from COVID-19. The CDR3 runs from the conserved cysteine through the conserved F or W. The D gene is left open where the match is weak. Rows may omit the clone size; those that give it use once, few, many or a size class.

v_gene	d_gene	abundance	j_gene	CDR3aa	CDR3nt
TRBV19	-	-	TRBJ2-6	CASSGGAGANVLTF	TGTGCCAGTAGTGGCGGGGCTGGGGCCAACGTCCTGACTTTC
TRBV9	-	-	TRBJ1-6	CASSVANSPLHF	TGTGCCAGCAGCGTAGCAAATTCACCCCTCCACTTT
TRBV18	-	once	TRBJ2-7	CASSPLVTGNSYEQYF	TGTGCCAGCTCACCTTTAGTAACAGGGAACTCCTACGAGCAGTACTTC
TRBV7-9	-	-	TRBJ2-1	CASSSYYKNEQFF	TGTGCCAGCAGCTCTTACTACAAGAATGAGCAGTTCTTC
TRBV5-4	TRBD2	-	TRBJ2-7	CASSLGGGGEYADEQYF	TGTGCCAGCAGCTTGGGTGGCGGGGGGGAATATGCGGACGAGCAGTACTTC
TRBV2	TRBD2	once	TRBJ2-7	CASGTSGSSYEQYF	TGTGCCAGCGGGACTAGCGGGAGCTCCTACGAGCAGTACTTC
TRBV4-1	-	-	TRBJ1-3	CASSQDPGVGNTIYF	TGCGCCAGCAGCCAAGATCCAGGGGTGGGAAACACCATATATTTT
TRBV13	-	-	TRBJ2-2	CASKRYTGELFF	TGTGCCAGCAAGAGGTATACCGGGGAGCTGTTTTTT
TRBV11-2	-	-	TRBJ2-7	CASSLVGEQYF	TGTGCCAGCAGCTTGGTCGGCGAGCAGTACTTC
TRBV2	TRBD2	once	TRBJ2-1	CASIPLAGGTYNEQFF	TGTGCCAGCATCCCCCTTGCGGGAGGGACCTACAATGAGCAGTTCTTC
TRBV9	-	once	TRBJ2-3	CASSVEPGSLTDTQYF	TGTGCCAGCAGCGTAGAACCGGGTAGCCTCACAGATACGCAGTATTTT
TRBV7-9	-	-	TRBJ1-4	CASSFHATNEKLFF	TGTGCCAGCAGCTTCCATGCAACTAATGAAAAACTGTTTTTT
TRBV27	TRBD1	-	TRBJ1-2	CASSPRDRGSTNYGYTF	TGTGCCAGCAGTCCAAGGGACAGGGGGAGTACTAACTATGGCTACACCTTC
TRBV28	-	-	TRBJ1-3	CASSLAGVGNTIYF	TGTGCCAGCAGTTTGGCAGGGGTTGGAAACACCATATATTTT
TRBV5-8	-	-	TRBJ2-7	CASSPSGGAYEQYF	TGTGCCAGCAGCCCGAGTGGCGGGGCCTACGAGCAGTACTTC
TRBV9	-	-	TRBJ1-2	CASSARTDNYGYTF	TGTGCCAGCAGCGCCCGGACAGACAACTATGGCTACACCTTC
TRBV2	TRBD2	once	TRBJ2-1	CASINIAGHYNEQFF	TGTGCCAGCATTAACATAGCGGGACACTACAATGAGCAGTTCTTC
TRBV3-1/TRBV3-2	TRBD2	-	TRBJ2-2	CASSQASGSFPNTGELFF	TGTGCCAGCAGCCAAGCTAGCGGGAGTTTCCCGAACACCGGGGAGCTGTTTTTT
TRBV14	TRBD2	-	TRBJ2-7	CASSQQTGGFMEQYF	TGTGCCAGCAGCCAACAGACGGGGGGTTTTATGGAGCAGTACTTC
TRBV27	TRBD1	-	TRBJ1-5	CASSFLQGNQPQHF	TGTGCCAGCAGTTTTTTACAGGGGAATCAGCCCCAGCATTTT